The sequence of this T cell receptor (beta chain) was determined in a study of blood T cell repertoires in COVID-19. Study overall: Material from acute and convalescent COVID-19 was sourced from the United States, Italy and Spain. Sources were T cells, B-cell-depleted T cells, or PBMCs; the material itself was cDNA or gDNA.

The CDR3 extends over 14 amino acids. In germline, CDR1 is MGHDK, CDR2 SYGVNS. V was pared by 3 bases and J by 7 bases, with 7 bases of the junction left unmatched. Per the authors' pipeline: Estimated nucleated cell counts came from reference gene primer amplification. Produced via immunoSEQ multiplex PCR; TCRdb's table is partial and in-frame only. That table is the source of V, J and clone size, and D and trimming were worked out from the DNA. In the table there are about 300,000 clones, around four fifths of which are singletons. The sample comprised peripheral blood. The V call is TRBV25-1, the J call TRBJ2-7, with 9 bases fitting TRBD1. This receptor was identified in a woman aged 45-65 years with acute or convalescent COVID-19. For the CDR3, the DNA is TGTGCCAGCAGTGATTTGGGGACAGGGTGGGAGCAGTACTTC. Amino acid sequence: CASSDLGTGWEQYF.